Each of the 26 T cell receptor beta chains below was sequenced from the same sample in a study of T cells after yellow fever vaccination. In TCRdb, the 5' RACE reads were re-called with MiXCR into one record per CDR3 protein. The table has roughly 140,000 distinct CDR3 sequences, 7.7% seen once. This specimen was CD4+ T cells sorted from PBMCs, taken 5 days after the yellow fever booster vaccination. These receptor sequences come from a man aged 25-45 years who received the YFV17D yellow fever vaccine.

This clonotype came up many times. The chain links TRBV7-9 to TRBJ1-1; D not resolved. There are 15 residues in the CDR3. Deletions cut 4 bases from V and 11 bases from J, with 23 bases between. Germline assignment: CDR1 SEHNR and CDR2 FQNEAQ (reference sequence). CDR3 bases: TGTGCCAGCAGCTCCGAATCATTACACAACATAAGGGCTTTCTTT. This encodes CASSSESLHNIRAFF.

Many counts were recorded for this clonotype. Mismatch with germline at one junction end may stem from a read error. This rearrangement joins TRBV6-1 to TRBJ2-1, with TRBD2 matching over 8 bases. Germline values: CDR1 MNHNS, CDR2 SASEGT. The CDR3 spans 13 residues. For the CDR3, the DNA is TGTGCCAGCAGCGAAGCGGGAGTTCATGAGCAGTTCTTC. Translating it yields CASSEAGVHEQFF.

This clonotype was recorded many times. This sequence joins TRBV20-1 and TRBJ2-5; D gene unclear. The CDR3 is 13 residues long. The V end lost 6 bases, the J end lost 4 bases, and 15 bases lay between the germline ends. The V gene's germline CDR1 is DFQATT and CDR2 SNEGSKA (reference sequence). The CDR3 spells CSALVRGAETQYF. Here the CDR3 DNA reads TGCAGTGCCCTTGTCCGCGGCGCAGAGACCCAGTACTTC.

This clonotype was detected only a few times. The chain is built from TRBV3-1 and TRBJ2-5; D not resolved. The V end lost 0 bases, the J end lost 4 bases, and 12 bases lay between the germline ends. Germline-derived CDR1 and CDR2 are LGHDT and YNNKEL (reference sequence). The CDR3 contains 15 residues. This CDR3 is CASSQENGTLETQYF. The CDR3 DNA sequence: TGTGCCAGCAGCCAAGAAAATGGCACACTAGAGACCCAGTACTTC.

This clonotype was observed many times. The V gene is TRBV5-1, the J gene TRBJ2-1, with D perhaps matching TRBD2 (5 bases). The V end was cut by 0 bases, the J end by 6 bases, with 16 bases between. Germline values: CDR1 SGHRS, CDR2 YFSETQ. The CDR3 is 16 amino acids. The CDR3 DNA reads TGCGCCAGCAGCTTGGCCGTTTGGGAGAGGGTCAATGAGCAGTTCTTC. It codes for CASSLAVWERVNEQFF.

This clonotype was detected many times. The chain combines TRBV5-1 with TRBJ1-4; D unclear. Trimming left V 4 bases short and J 8 bases short, with 12 bases between. The CDR3 is 13 amino acids. Germline V gene sequence: CDR1 SGHRS, CDR2 YFSETQ. The CDR3 coding sequence is TGCGCCAGCAGCCTTGGTACGGAGGAAAAACTGTTTTTT. This gives the protein CASSLGTEEKLFF.

This clonotype appeared many times. The chain combines TRBV5-1 with TRBJ2-1; TRBD2 matches 10 bases. CDR3 length equals 17 residues. Germline V gives CDR1 SGHRS, CDR2 YFSETQ. The ends lost 3 bases at V and 0 bases at J; junction bases unmatched: 6. CDR3 residues: CASSYSGRSISYNEQFF. In nucleotides, the CDR3 is TGCGCCAGCAGCTATAGCGGGAGGTCCATCTCCTACAATGAGCAGTTCTTC.

This clonotype appeared many times. The rearrangement uses TRBV5-1 and TRBJ2-3, with 12 nucleotides matching TRBD2. CDR3 length equals 17 residues. In germline, CDR1 is SGHRS, CDR2 YFSETQ. V shed 0 bases and J 3 bases; nucleotides not matched to a gene: 5. CDR3 residues: CASSLVLAGGTTDTQYF. In DNA, the CDR3 is TGCGCCAGCAGCTTGGTACTAGCGGGAGGCACAACAGATACGCAGTATTTT.

The sample holds many counts of this clonotype. The V call is TRBV12-3 or TRBV12-4, the J call TRBJ1-1; D not certain. This CDR3 spans 13 amino acids. Deletions cut 3 bases from V and 0 bases from J, with 5 bases between. The CDR3 bases are TGTGCCAGCAGTTTTCAGGTGAACACTGAAGCTTTCTTT. Translation gives CASSFQVNTEAFF.

This clonotype was counted many times. The V and J genes are TRBV20-1 and TRBJ2-5, with D hard to call. The CDR3 loop spans 14 amino acids. Germline lookup yields CDR1 DFQATT and CDR2 SNEGSKA (reference sequence). Between the trimmed V and J ends, which lost 5 bases and 4 bases, there was a span of 17 bases. For the CDR3, the DNA is TGCAGTGCTCGCGACTCGAGAATCGGAGAGACCCAGTACTTC. Translating it yields CSARDSRIGETQYF.

The table lists this clonotype with a few counts. This sequence joins TRBV7-2 and TRBJ1-6; D may be TRBD1 (5 bases). The CDR3 runs to 15 residues. The V and J ends lost 4 bases and 3 bases respectively, with 10 bases between them. CDR1 and CDR2 (germline): SGHTA, FQGNSA. CDR3 DNA: TGTGCCAGCAGCTCCGGGGACCTCTATAATTCACCCCTCCACTTT. Its translation is CASSSGDLYNSPLHF.

The chain has TRBV7-2 and TRBJ2-3; D remains unclear. Trimming removed 3 bases from V and 0 bases from J, with 10 bases in between. The germline V gene has CDR1 SGHTA and CDR2 FQGNSA. The CDR3 sequence is 15 residues long. In DNA form, the CDR3 reads TGTGCCAGCAGCTTTTCAGCTAAGAGCACAGATACGCAGTATTTT. It is translated as CASSFSAKSTDTQYF. Based on the CDR3 plus reference TRBV7-2 and TRBJ2-3, the full variable domain is GAGVSQSPSNKVTEKGKDVELRCDPISGHTALYWYRQSLGQGLEFLIYFQGNSAPDKSGLPSDRFSAERTGGSVSTLTIQRTQQEDSAVYLCASSFSAKSTDTQYFGPGTRLTVL.

This clonotype was counted ten times or more. V gene TRBV2 combines with J gene TRBJ1-5; D call uncertain. CDR1 is SNHLY and CDR2 is FYNNEI in the germline V gene. CDR3 length: 16 amino acids. The V and J ends lost 1 base and 3 bases respectively, with 13 bases between them. The CDR3 spells CASSEGRNAYNQPQHF. The CDR3 region has the DNA TGTGCCAGCAGTGAAGGCAGGAACGCTTACAATCAGCCCCAGCATTTT.

In its sample, this clonotype was seen a few times. The genes are TRBV15 and TRBJ2-7; no firm D call. V was clipped by 0 bases and J by 3 bases, with 9 bases between them. CDR3 length: 14 amino acids. Germline values: CDR1 LNHNV, CDR2 YYDKDF (reference sequence). CDR3 residues: CATSRDVGNYEQYF. CDR3 nucleotides: TGTGCCACCAGCAGAGACGTGGGAAACTACGAGCAGTACTTC.

Many counts were recorded for this clonotype. This rearrangement joins TRBV20-1 to TRBJ2-3; D tentatively fits TRBD1 or TRBD2 (5 bases each). There are 14 residues in the CDR3. The germline gives CDR1 DFQATT, CDR2 SNEGSKA (reference sequence). Trimming pared 2 bases from V and 1 base from J, leaving 10 bases between. The CDR3 DNA reads TGCAGTGCTAGAAGAGGGGCGGGCACAGATACGCAGTATTTT. The encoded protein is CSARRGAGTDTQYF.

This clonotype was detected many times. The rearrangement uses TRBV5-4 and TRBJ1-1; a weak D match, TRBD1 (6 bases). V shed 4 bases and J shed 1 base, with 14 bases lying between them. The germline gives CDR1 SGHNT, CDR2 YYREEE (reference sequence). This CDR3 is 15 amino acids long. CDR3 sequence (DNA): TGTGCCAGCAGCCCCCGGACAGTTAAGAACACTGAAGCTTTCTTT. This translates into CASSPRTVKNTEAFF.

There are many counts of this clonotype. The J gene is TRBJ2-7, the V gene TRBV5-1, with TRBD1 matching over 8 bases. The CDR3 consists of 15 residues. Germline values: CDR1 SGHRS, CDR2 YFSETQ. V lost 0 bases, J lost 3 bases, and 5 bases stayed unmatched. This chain's CDR3 is CASSLAGTGYYEQYF. The DNA of the CDR3 is TGCGCCAGCAGCTTGGCCGGGACAGGCTACTACGAGCAGTACTTC.

This clonotype occurred many times. The rearrangement links TRBV7-9 to TRBJ2-5; TRBD2 is a possible D gene (6 bases). The CDR3 sequence is 13 residues long. From germline, CDR1 is SEHNR and CDR2 FQNEAQ (reference sequence). Between the trimmed V and J ends, which lost 6 bases and 1 base, there was a span of 9 bases. The DNA of the CDR3 is TGTGCCAGCAGGGGGACTTCCCAAGAGACCCAGTACTTC. Translating it yields CASRGTSQETQYF. Combining the CDR3 with reference TRBV7-9 and TRBJ2-5 gives the whole variable domain DTGVSQNPRHKITKRGQNVTFRCDPISEHNRLYWYRQTLGQGPEFLTYFQNEAQLEKSRLLSDRFSAERPKGSFSTLEIQRTEQGDSAMYLCASRGTSQETQYFGPGTRLLVL.

This clonotype was seen repeatedly, ten times or more. J is TRBJ2-2 and V is TRBV19; 7 bases are shared with TRBD2. This CDR3 region has 15 residues. Losses at the gene ends were 3 bases for V and 5 bases for J; bases not matched to a gene: 6. Germline V gene lookup returns CDR1 LNHDA and CDR2 SQIVND (reference sequence). The CDR3 DNA reads as TGTGCCAGTAGTATGTGGGAGGGCCGGACCGGGGAGCTGTTTTTT. This sequence encodes CASSMWEGRTGELFF.

This clonotype was counted ten times or more. The gene calls are TRBV7-6 and TRBJ2-2, with D unresolved. The ends were cut back, 0 bases at V and 4 bases at J, with 12 bases in the middle. The CDR3 is 16 amino acids. From germline, CDR1 is SGHVS and CDR2 FNYEAQ. CDR3 in amino acids: CASSLAVAGATGELFF. The CDR3 nucleotides read TGTGCCAGCAGCTTAGCTGTTGCAGGAGCCACCGGGGAGCTGTTTTTT.

This clonotype came up many times. The chain is built from TRBV20-1 and TRBJ1-5, with D unresolved. Germline values: CDR1 DFQATT, CDR2 SNEGSKA (reference sequence). CDR3 length: 14 amino acids. The V and J ends lost 6 bases and 5 bases respectively, with 17 bases between them. The CDR3 sequence is CSARGTSWDQPQHF. The CDR3 DNA reads TGCAGTGCCCGGGGAACATCGTGGGATCAGCCCCAGCATTTT.

This clonotype was detected many times. This chain connects TRBV12-3 or TRBV12-4 to TRBJ2-5; no clear D. This CDR3 has 14 residues. V was cut by 6 bases and J by 0 bases, with 11 bases left in between. CDR3 coding DNA: TGTGCCAGCAGACCAACCCTGTACCAAGAGACCCAGTACTTC. Translation gives CASRPTLYQETQYF.

This clonotype appeared many times. The gene calls are TRBV3-1 and TRBJ1-2, with D uncertain. The V end was cut by 0 bases, the J end by 12 bases, with 23 bases between. This CDR3 contains 16 residues. Germline V gene sequence: CDR1 LGHDT, CDR2 YNNKEL (reference sequence). CDR3 region: CASSQEAKVNSYHHTF. The CDR3 bases are TGTGCCAGCAGCCAAGAAGCCAAGGTTAACAGCTATCACCACACCTTC.

This sequence joins TRBV18 and TRBJ2-2; TRBD2 matches 8 bases. The trim removed 4 bases at V and 7 bases at J, leaving 8 bases unmatched. The CDR3 loop spans 15 amino acids. Germline loops: CDR1 KGHSH, CDR2 LQKENI. CDR3 in amino acids: CASSRSLAEFGELFF. CDR3 bases: TGTGCCAGCTCACGCTCACTAGCGGAGTTCGGGGAGCTGTTTTTT. The variable domain in full, completed from reference TRBV18 and TRBJ2-2, reads NAGVMQNPRHLVRRRGQEARLRCSPMKGHSHVYWYRQLPEEGLKFMVYLQKENIIDESGMPKERFSAEFPKEGPSILRIQQVVRGDSAAYFCASSRSLAEFGELFFGEGSRLTVL.

This clonotype appeared many times. The chain couples TRBV15 to TRBJ2-5, with D perhaps matching TRBD1 (5 bases). Germline V lookup: CDR1 LNHNV, CDR2 YYDKDF (reference sequence). Trimming stripped 3 bases from V and 5 bases from J, with 10 bases between. This CDR3 comprises 13 residues. CDR3 protein: CATSRDTLETQYF. The CDR3 DNA reads as TGTGCCACCAGCAGGGACACCCTGGAGACCCAGTACTTC.

This clonotype was seen repeatedly, ten times or more. The chain is built from TRBV3-1 and TRBJ2-6; a weak D match, TRBD2 (5 bases). This CDR3 has 14 amino acids. Germline V CDR1 and CDR2: LGHDT, YNNKEL (reference sequence). V was trimmed by 4 bases and J by 4 bases, leaving 8 bases between them. The DNA of the CDR3 is TGTGCCAGCAGCCGCGGGCCGGGGGCCAACGTCCTGACTTTC. Amino acids: CASSRGPGANVLTF.